This T cell receptor (beta chain) originates from a study of T cells after yellow fever vaccination. As for the study in general: Fractions with few cells were prepared using SMART-Seq v4 Ultra Low Input.

It was through 5'RACE template switching that TCR cDNA was made, with a universal primer site and UMIs added. TCRdb processed the 5' RACE reads anew with MiXCR; each CDR3 protein has one entry. The sample includes about 260,000 distinct CDR3 sequences, under 15% of them seen just once. With regard to this clonotype: What it binds is unknown.

The study, taken as a whole, reports: Among primary-vaccination clones, most reappeared after the booster, at almost 98% for CD4 and around 91% for CD8.

The sequenced sample was CD4+ T cells sorted from PBMCs, obtained 45 days after the yellow fever booster vaccination. The receptor was isolated from a man younger than 45 who received the YFV17D yellow fever vaccine.

CDR3 nucleotide sequence: TGCAGTGCCCAGGACAGGGTCAACAATCAGCCCCAGCATTTT. Residues: CSAQDRVNNQPQHF. The chain uses TRBV20-1 and TRBJ1-5; 8 positions match TRBD1. This CDR3 contains 14 residues. Germline-derived CDR1 and CDR2 are DFQATT and SNEGSKA (reference sequence). Trimming at V came to 6 bases and at J to 3 bases, leaving 7 bases not matched to a gene.